The rows below give T cell receptor beta chains drawn from one sample of a study of early T cells in non-severe SARS-CoV-2 infection. TCRdb processed the 5' RACE reads anew with MiXCR; each CDR3 protein has one entry. The profile shows 85,000 to 90,000 distinct CDR3 sequences, around 15% of them singletons. Sequencing input: whole blood. The receptors originated from an adult who was a healthcare worker with PCR-confirmed SARS-CoV-2 infection or an uninfected control (not recorded which). Each CDR3 is given with its conserved first and last residue. A D gene is named only where the DNA matches it firmly. A clone size is listed for some rows: how often the clone was seen (once, few, many), or a class if it is expanded.

CDR3 length: 13
D gene: .
V gene: TRBV6-1
J gene: TRBJ2-7
clone size: few
CDR3 DNA: TGTGCCAGCACCCCGGGACCGCGAGAGTCAGAGTACTTC
CDR3 protein: CASTPGPRESEYF

CDR3 length: 15
D gene: .
V gene: TRBV9
J gene: TRBJ2-1
clone size: many
CDR3 DNA: TGTGCCAGCAGCGAGGCCGGTAACACCTACAATGAGCAGTTCTTC
CDR3 protein: CASSEAGNTYNEQFF

CDR3 length: 13
D gene: .
V gene: TRBV5-6
J gene: TRBJ1-2
clone size: .
CDR3 DNA: TGTGCCAGCAGCCGAGCAGAGCTCTATGGCTACACCTTC
CDR3 protein: CASSRAELYGYTF

CDR3 length: 14
D gene: TRBD2
V gene: TRBV29-1
J gene: TRBJ2-1
clone size: few
CDR3 DNA: TGCAGCGTCCGGACTAGCGGCTCCTACAATGAGCAGTTCTTC
CDR3 protein: CSVRTSGSYNEQFF

CDR3 length: 16
D gene: TRBD2
V gene: TRBV7-2
J gene: TRBJ2-3
clone size: many
CDR3 DNA: TGTGCCAGCAGCTTGATCGCCAGCGGGAGGGCAGATACGCAGTATTTT
CDR3 protein: CASSLIASGRADTQYF

CDR3 length: 15
D gene: .
V gene: TRBV12-3/TRBV12-4
J gene: TRBJ1-1
clone size: many
CDR3 DNA: TGTGCCAGCAGTCCATGGGACACCGGGGGCACTGAAGCTTTCTTT
CDR3 protein: CASSPWDTGGTEAFF

CDR3 length: 16
D gene: .
V gene: TRBV7-8
J gene: TRBJ2-3
clone size: few
CDR3 DNA: TGTGCCAGCAGCTTAATCGGCGGGGAATACACAGATACGCAGTATTTT
CDR3 protein: CASSLIGGEYTDTQYF

CDR3 length: 18
D gene: TRBD1
V gene: TRBV5-1
J gene: TRBJ2-1
clone size: .
CDR3 DNA: TGCGCCAGCAGCTTCCTGAGAGCGAACAGGGGGATCTACAATGAGCAGTTCTTC
CDR3 protein: CASSFLRANRGIYNEQFF

CDR3 length: 15
D gene: .
V gene: TRBV6-5
J gene: TRBJ2-1
clone size: .
CDR3 DNA: TGTGCCAGCAGTCCGCTAGCGTCGCCTTACAATGAGCAGTTCTTC
CDR3 protein: CASSPLASPYNEQFF

CDR3 length: 13
D gene: .
V gene: TRBV11-3
J gene: TRBJ2-1
clone size: .
CDR3 DNA: TGTGCCAGCAGCCTAGAGACCTACAATGAGCAGTTCTTC
CDR3 protein: CASSLETYNEQFF

CDR3 length: 15
D gene: TRBD1
V gene: TRBV5-4
J gene: TRBJ2-5
clone size: .
CDR3 DNA: TGTGCCAGCAGCTTGGGAAGGACAGGACAAGAGACCCAGTACTTC
CDR3 protein: CASSLGRTGQETQYF

CDR3 length: 15
D gene: .
V gene: TRBV18
J gene: TRBJ2-1
clone size: .
CDR3 DNA: TGTGCCAGCTCACCTCTCTTTGGGCGGGACAATGAGCAGTTCTTC
CDR3 protein: CASSPLFGRDNEQFF

CDR3 length: 15
D gene: .
V gene: TRBV28
J gene: TRBJ1-1
clone size: .
CDR3 DNA: TGTGCCAGCAGTCAGAGCAGGTTGTTGGACACTGAAGCTTTCTTT
CDR3 protein: CASSQSRLLDTEAFF

CDR3 length: 15
D gene: TRBD2
V gene: TRBV3-1
J gene: TRBJ2-1
clone size: .
CDR3 DNA: TGTGCCAGCAGCCCACTAGCGAGCTCCTACAATGAGCAGTTCTTC
CDR3 protein: CASSPLASSYNEQFF

CDR3 length: 14
D gene: .
V gene: TRBV7-2
J gene: TRBJ2-7
clone size: many
CDR3 DNA: TGTGCCAGCAGCCTAGGGGGACCTTACTACGAGCAGTACTTC
CDR3 protein: CASSLGGPYYEQYF

CDR3 length: 12
D gene: .
V gene: TRBV4-1
J gene: TRBJ2-1
clone size: .
CDR3 DNA: TGCGCCAGCAGCCAAGTCAACAATGAGCAGTTCTTC
CDR3 protein: CASSQVNNEQFF

CDR3 length: 14
D gene: .
V gene: TRBV7-6
J gene: TRBJ2-2
clone size: few
CDR3 DNA: TGTGCCAGCAGCTCCAGGGTACTGACCGGGGAGCTGTTTTTT
CDR3 protein: CASSSRVLTGELFF

CDR3 length: 14
D gene: TRBD2
V gene: TRBV27
J gene: TRBJ2-2
clone size: few
CDR3 DNA: TGTGCCAGCAGCCTAGCGGGGGACACCGGGGAGCTGTTTTTT
CDR3 protein: CASSLAGDTGELFF

CDR3 length: 15
D gene: .
V gene: TRBV29-1
J gene: TRBJ2-7
clone size: .
CDR3 DNA: TGCAGCGTTGAATTCCGGGGTGATCAATCCTACGAGCAGTACTTC
CDR3 protein: CSVEFRGDQSYEQYF

CDR3 length: 13
D gene: .
V gene: TRBV7-3
J gene: TRBJ1-1
clone size: many
CDR3 DNA: TGTGCCAGCAGCCTACAGGGGAACACTGAAGCTTTCTTT
CDR3 protein: CASSLQGNTEAFF

CDR3 length: 12
D gene: .
V gene: TRBV5-4
J gene: TRBJ1-2
clone size: few
CDR3 DNA: TGTGCCAGCAGCCCCGGGTATGATGGCTACACCTTC
CDR3 protein: CASSPGYDGYTF

CDR3 length: 18
D gene: TRBD2
V gene: TRBV3-1
J gene: TRBJ2-3
clone size: many
CDR3 DNA: TGTGCCAGCAGCCAAGAATCGGAAGTAGCGGGCCTCTGGGATACGCAGTATTTT
CDR3 protein: CASSQESEVAGLWDTQYF

CDR3 length: 12
D gene: .
V gene: TRBV7-8
J gene: TRBJ2-2
clone size: few
CDR3 DNA: TGTGCCAGCAGCTTAGTAGCCGCGGGGCTGTTTTTT
CDR3 protein: CASSLVAAGLFF

CDR3 length: 11
D gene: .
V gene: TRBV9
J gene: TRBJ2-7
clone size: many
CDR3 DNA: TGTGCCAGCAGCGATACCTACGAGCAGTACTTC
CDR3 protein: CASSDTYEQYF

CDR3 length: 17
D gene: TRBD2
V gene: TRBV4-2
J gene: TRBJ2-1
clone size: few
CDR3 DNA: TGTGCCAGCAGCCAAGATTGGGGGGGACGGGCCTACAATGAGCAGTTCTTC
CDR3 protein: CASSQDWGGRAYNEQFF

CDR3 length: 14
D gene: .
V gene: TRBV11-2
J gene: TRBJ2-7
clone size: .
CDR3 DNA: TGTGCCAGCAGCTTCGGGGTGGGGGCCTACGAGCAGTACTTC
CDR3 protein: CASSFGVGAYEQYF

CDR3 length: 12
D gene: .
V gene: TRBV29-1
J gene: TRBJ2-3
clone size: .
CDR3 DNA: TGCAGCAACCGGAAGAGCACAGATACGCAGTATTTT
CDR3 protein: CSNRKSTDTQYF